This TCR beta chain was identified during a study of Ad26.COV2.S vaccination and SARS-CoV-2 variants. Noted treatment: around 19 received Ad26.COV2.S at low or high dose, single or two shots; about 5 received placebo; per-sample allocation not given. Collection of samples fell on day 63 after the first vaccine or placebo injection. Germline V gives CDR1 SGHTA, CDR2 FQGNSA. Trimming removed 5 bases from V and 5 bases from J, with 18 bases in between. The CDR3 totals 15 residues. Some clones are missing from TCRdb's copy, which holds only in-frame ones; the method was immunoSEQ multiplex PCR. The sample consists of 300,000 to 350,000 clones, more than 85% of them appearing once.

The receptor comes from a person aged 18-60 years who received the Ad26.COV2.S COVID-19 vaccine or a placebo. This chain joins TRBV7-2 and TRBJ1-2; perhaps TRBD1 as D (6 bases). The sample in question was peripheral blood, obtained in a trial of Ad26.COV2.S vaccine versus placebo. CDR3 amino acids: CASSLQGGGDYGYTF. The CDR3 nucleotides are TGTGCCAGCAGCCTACAGGGTGGAGGAGATTATGGCTACACCTTC.